What follows are 2 T cell receptor beta chains derived from one specimen sequenced in a study of PD-L1 blockade in urothelial cancer. As for time point: peripheral blood 6 weeks after treatment start. Measured with immunoSEQ multiplex PCR; TCRdb has only the in-frame clones, and not every one. This repertoire shows 45,000 to 60,000 clones, roughly 91% found once; its top ten account for 2% to 3%. The material was PBMCs, obtained around atezolizumab (anti-PD-L1) treatment. Receptor source: a man aged 60 to 75 with urothelial cancer.

This sequence joins TRBV5-1 and TRBJ2-2; TRBD1 is a possible D gene (6 bases). Trimming removed 5 bases at V and 4 bases at J, with 27 bases between. The germline CDR1 and CDR2 sequences are SGHRS and YFSETQ. CDR3 length: 19 residues. The CDR3: CASSLINPGPRGSTGELFF. The CDR3 nucleotides read TGCGCCAGCAGTTTAATAAACCCGGGACCCAGGGGTTCCACCGGGGAGCTGTTTTTT.

V gene TRBV7-8 combines with J gene TRBJ1-2; 9 positions match TRBD1. Germline V gene data show CDR1 as SGHVS and CDR2 as FQNEAQ. This CDR3 is built from 17 residues. V lost 2 bases, J lost 0 bases, and 7 bases stayed unmatched. The CDR3, as DNA: TGTGCCAGCAGCTTAATCCGGGACAGGGTGGCTAACTATGGCTACACCTTC. It codes for CASSLIRDRVANYGYTF.